Shown below are 24 T cell receptor beta chains from a single sample sequenced in a study of T cell responses to AZD1222 COVID-19 vaccine. Sequenced by immunoSEQ multiplex PCR; TCRdb stores in-frame clones only, minus some. The sample carries about 180,000 clones, 88% recorded once. The specimen was peripheral blood, collected 28 days after the second AZD1222 dose. The receptors derive from an adult who received the AZD1222 COVID-19 vaccine.

On this clone: One end of the junction fails to match germline, which may point to a read error. This chain connects TRBV7-9 to TRBJ2-7; possibly TRBD1 for D (5 bases). The germline CDR1 and CDR2 sequences are SEHNR and FQNEAQ (reference sequence). This CDR3 is built from 13 residues. The CDR3 DNA sequence: TGTGCCAGCAGCTTAGGATGGGGCGACGAGCAATACTTC. It codes for CASSLGWGDEQYF.

A few counts support this clone. This chain connects TRBV6-5 to TRBJ1-5; perhaps TRBD1 as D (5 bases). Germline assignment: CDR1 MNHEY and CDR2 SVGAGI. CDR3 length equals 15 residues. The V end was cut by 2 bases, the J end by 9 bases, with 17 bases between. CDR3 DNA sequence: TGTGCCAGCAGTTACAGGGGACCTCAGATTTCGCCCCAGCATTTT. Translating it yields CASSYRGPQISPQHF.

This chain joins TRBV5-1 and TRBJ2-1; the match to TRBD1 covers 7 bases. After removal of 4 bases from V and 9 bases from J, the junction contained 13 bases not matched to a gene. Germline CDR1 SGHRS, CDR2 YFSETQ. This CDR3 spans 15 amino acids. The CDR3 DNA follows: TGCGCCAGCAGCAAAGACAGGGTCGGGGTTTCTGAGCAGTTCTTC. Protein: CASSKDRVGVSEQFF.

This clone was picked up a small number of times. The chain employs TRBV7-2 and TRBJ2-5; D not resolved. The CDR3 has 12 residues. V was trimmed by 2 bases and J by 5 bases, leaving 6 bases between them. Germline assignment: CDR1 SGHTA and CDR2 FQGNSA. CDR3 sequence: CASSLRRETQYF. In DNA, the CDR3 is TGTGCCAGCAGCTTAAGACGGGAGACCCAGTACTTC.

This chain joins TRBV4-1 and TRBJ2-2; D remains unclear. Trimming removed 0 bases at V and 7 bases at J, with 3 bases between. The CDR3 covers 12 residues. CDR1 is MGHRA and CDR2 is YSYEKL in the germline V gene. The CDR3 spells CASSQDIGELFF. CDR3 in DNA: TGCGCCAGCAGCCAAGATATCGGGGAGCTGTTTTTT.

The V and J genes are TRBV6-6 and TRBJ1-2; 9 bases line up with TRBD1. The germline V gene has CDR1 MNHNY and CDR2 SVGAGI (reference sequence). Unmatched junction bases numbered 4, after V lost 5 bases and J lost 6 bases. CDR3 size: 13 residues. The CDR3, as DNA: TGTGCCAGCAGTGGACAGGGGCGAAATGGCTACACCTTC. Its protein product is CASSGQGRNGYTF.

V gene TRBV28 combines with J gene TRBJ1-5; tentatively, D is TRBD1 (5 bases). The CDR3 extends over 16 amino acids. Trimming removed 5 bases at V and 2 bases at J, with 16 bases between. Germline CDR1 reads MDHEN; CDR2 reads SYDVKM. CDR3 nucleotide sequence: TGTGCCAGCAGTACCACTGGGCAGGGAGGCAATCAGCCCCAGCATTTT. Its translation is CASSTTGQGGNQPQHF.

The chain recombines TRBV2 with TRBJ1-4; tentative D call: TRBD1 (6 bases). This CDR3 is built from 16 residues. Trimming took 10 bases from V and 8 from J, leaving 26 bases between them. Germline CDR1 is SNHLY and CDR2 is FYNNEI. CDR3 region: CATGTEPSGVREKLFF. The DNA of the CDR3 is TGTGCCACCGGTACCGAACCCTCAGGGGTACGGGAAAAACTGTTTTTT.

The V and J genes are TRBV7-8 and TRBJ2-5; 9 bases line up with TRBD1. V gave up 4 bases and J gave up 5 bases; unmatched junction bases: 5. The length of the CDR3 is 14 residues. Germline CDR1 and CDR2: SGHVS and FQNEAQ. CDR3 sequence reads: CASSSQGAGETQYF. CDR3 sequence (DNA): TGTGCCAGCAGCTCACAGGGGGCAGGGGAGACCCAGTACTTC.

In the case of this clone: The same CDR3 also results from other DNA sequences found in this sample. The V gene is TRBV9, the J gene TRBJ2-3, with no clear D. Germline values: CDR1 SGDLS, CDR2 YYNGEE. Trimming pared 0 bases from V and 4 bases from J, leaving 9 bases between. The CDR3 length is 14 residues. Written as DNA, the CDR3 is TGTGCCAGCAGCGTAGAACCCCTGGCAGATACGCAGTATTTT. Translating it yields CASSVEPLADTQYF.

The V and J genes are TRBV6-5 and TRBJ1-2; no definite D call. This CDR3 is built from 13 residues. Per the germline V gene, CDR1 is MNHEY and CDR2 is SVGAGI. V lost 7 bases, J lost 5 bases, and 14 bases lay in between. CDR3 bases: TGTGCCAGCACCCCGGGCAGGAGATATGGCTACACCTTC. It is translated as CASTPGRRYGYTF.

The rearrangement links TRBV11-2 to TRBJ2-7; unclear D gene. V lost 5 bases to trimming and J lost 5 bases, with 13 bases between them. The CDR3 loop spans 13 amino acids. Germline CDR1 is SGHAT and CDR2 is FQNNGV. This chain's CDR3 is CASSPRDRDEQYF. CDR3 nucleotide sequence: TGTGCCAGCAGCCCCCGCGATAGGGACGAGCAGTACTTC.

The chain uses TRBV19 and TRBJ1-3; no clear D gene. The V and J ends lost 5 bases and 0 bases respectively, with 8 bases between them. CDR3 length: 14 amino acids. The germline V gene encodes CDR1 LNHDA and CDR2 SQIVND (reference sequence). DNA for the CDR3: TGTGCCAGTAGTCGTACGTCCTCTGGAAACACCATATATTTT. Translation gives CASSRTSSGNTIYF.

The chain couples TRBV10-3 to TRBJ1-6, with a tentative D call TRBD1 (5 bases). Germline assignment: CDR1 ENHRY and CDR2 SYGVKD. V was clipped by 7 bases and J by 5 bases, with 15 bases between them. The CDR3 extends over 15 amino acids. The CDR3 bases are TGTGCCATCACCCCCGACAGTAGGGATAATTCACCCCTCCACTTT. It yields the protein CAITPDSRDNSPLHF.

This rearrangement joins TRBV7-3 to TRBJ2-7; 9 bases match TRBD2. CDR3 length equals 17 residues. After removal of 5 bases from V and 2 bases from J, the junction contained 13 bases not matched to a gene. Germline CDR1 and CDR2: SGHTA and FQGTGA. The chain's CDR3 is CASSPSQGLAPPYEQYF. CDR3 nucleotides: TGTGCCAGCAGCCCCAGTCAGGGACTAGCCCCTCCCTACGAGCAGTACTTC.

This clone turned up a few times. The gene calls are TRBV28 and TRBJ2-2, with D maybe TRBD2 (6 bases). Trimming left V 2 bases short and J 5 bases short, with 9 bases between. This CDR3 is built from 14 residues. The germline CDR1 and CDR2 sequences are MDHEN and SYDVKM. Written as DNA, the CDR3 is TGTGCCAGCAGTTTAGCTGCGGGAACCGGGGAGCTGTTTTTT. It is translated as CASSLAAGTGELFF.

The chain recombines TRBV12-3 or TRBV12-4 with TRBJ1-1; D gene unclear. The CDR3 has 13 residues. V lost 2 bases to trimming and J lost 5 bases, with 9 bases between them. The CDR3 loop reads CASSLNEVTEAFF. Written as DNA, the CDR3 is TGTGCCAGCAGTTTAAATGAGGTAACTGAAGCTTTCTTT.

The V and J genes are TRBV10-3 and TRBJ2-2; no reliable D call. The V end lost 0 bases, the J end lost 6 bases, and 11 bases lay between the germline ends. The CDR3 length is 15 residues. Germline CDR1 ENHRY, CDR2 SYGVKD. CDR3: CAISESTAKPGELFF. In nucleotides, the CDR3 is TGTGCCATCAGTGAGTCGACCGCCAAGCCCGGGGAGCTGTTTTTT.

V and J are TRBV10-3 and TRBJ2-1, with unresolved D. Trimming pared 6 bases from V and 8 bases from J, leaving 20 bases between. The CDR3 is 15 amino acids. CDR1 is ENHRY, CDR2 SYGVKD, per germline. The CDR3 nucleotides are TGTGCCATCAGGCAACGAGGAATAACTATCGATGAGCAGTTCTTC. Its protein is CAIRQRGITIDEQFF.

V usage is TRBV28 and J usage is TRBJ2-7, with D possibly being TRBD2 (6 bases). This CDR3 has 13 residues. Germline CDR1 and CDR2: MDHEN and SYDVKM. The ends were cut back, 5 bases at V and 4 bases at J, with 12 bases in the middle. CDR3 region: CASSRLSGYEQYF. The CDR3 coding sequence is TGTGCCAGCAGTCGGCTTAGCGGATACGAGCAGTACTTC.

The rearrangement links TRBV18 to TRBJ2-7; D ambiguous. The CDR3 covers 13 residues. Germline loops: CDR1 KGHSH, CDR2 LQKENI. With 2 bases removed from V and 1 base from J, the gap between germline ends came to 6 bases. CDR3 nucleotide sequence: TGTGCCAGCTCACCAGTAATATCCTACGAGCAGTACTTC. It translates to CASSPVISYEQYF. The full variable domain, with the rest looked up from reference TRBV18 and TRBJ2-7, is NAGVMQNPRHLVRRRGQEARLRCSPMKGHSHVYWYRQLPEEGLKFMVYLQKENIIDESGMPKERFSAEFPKEGPSILRIQQVVRGDSAAYFCASSPVISYEQYFGPGTRLTVT.

This clone was seen once. This sample also contains other DNA sequences that code for the same CDR3. CDR3: CASSLTDLSGNTIYF. The CDR3 DNA reads as TGTGCCAGCAGCTTAACGGATCTCTCTGGAAACACCATATATTTT. This chain uses TRBV7-2 with TRBJ1-3, with D hard to call. The germline V gene has CDR1 SGHTA and CDR2 FQGNSA. The V and J ends lost 2 bases and 0 bases respectively, with 8 bases between them. The CDR3 totals 15 residues.

This chain uses TRBV6-2 or TRBV6-3 with TRBJ2-7; 9 bases align to TRBD2. There are 18 residues in the CDR3. Germline V CDR1 and CDR2: MNHEY, SVGEGT. Losses at the gene ends were 2 bases for V and 0 bases for J; bases not matched to a gene: 11. Here the CDR3 reads CASSYGRAGGPISYEQYF. The CDR3 DNA is TGTGCCAGCAGTTACGGTCGGGCGGGAGGGCCAATCTCCTACGAGCAGTACTTC.

This chain links TRBV28 with TRBJ2-1, with 12 bases fitting TRBD2. After removal of 2 bases from V and 5 bases from J, the junction contained 7 bases not matched to a gene. CDR1 MDHEN and CDR2 SYDVKM come from the germline V gene. There are 17 residues in the CDR3. CDR3 sequence (DNA): TGTGCCAGCAGTTTAGATCCCCTAGCGGGAGGGGACAATGAGCAGTTCTTC. Encoded protein: CASSLDPLAGGDNEQFF.